This TCR beta chain appears in the sequencing data of a study of blood T cells in healthy people across ages. The germline V gene encodes CDR1 SEHNR and CDR2 FQNEAQ (reference sequence). V lost 2 bases and J 2 bases, leaving 10 bases between the germline ends. CDR3 length: 14 residues. Total RNA, at least 5.5 micrograms per sample, was extracted from PBMCs. It was with a sample-barcoded 5' primer and a J-beta primer mix that a second PCR of roughly 6 to 11 cycles was run. One entry per CDR3 protein results from TCRdb running MiXCR on the 5' RACE reads. The sample records approximately 960,000 distinct CDR3 sequences, approximately 32% being singletons. This clonotype was counted many times. This same sample was also part of a study on T cells of mothers and their children. As that report states: Slightly higher, non-significant overlap characterized related mother-child pairs relative to unrelated pairs.

The gene calls are TRBV7-9 and TRBJ2-7; TRBD2 is a possible D gene (5 bases). The specimen was blood. The receptor was isolated from a woman aged 40 to 50 in good health. The CDR3 DNA sequence: TGTGCCAGCAGCTTATTAGGGAGAGCCTACGAGCAGTACTTC. This codes for CASSLLGRAYEQYF.